This T cell receptor (beta chain) was documented in a study of blood T cell repertoires in COVID-19. Overall study: The origin of the acute and convalescent COVID-19 samples was the United States, Italy and Spain. T cells, B-cell-depleted T cells, or PBMCs supplied cDNA or gDNA.

Trimming shortened V by 4 bases and J by 4 bases, and 8 bases separated the two germline ends. Germline-derived CDR1 and CDR2 are SGHKS and YYEKEE (reference sequence). The CDR3 is 12 amino acids. Methods used by the authors: By means of reference gene primer amplification, nucleated cell counts were estimated. The repertoire was sequenced with immunoSEQ multiplex PCR; TCRdb's copy has only in-frame clones and lacks some. The V and J calls and clone size are taken from that table; D and trimming were inferred from the DNA. The table has about 200,000 clones, 75% to 90% seen once. The receptor was isolated from a man aged 35 to 55 with acute or convalescent COVID-19. Sequenced input: peripheral blood. J is TRBJ1-2 and V is TRBV5-5; weak D call: TRBD1 (6 bases). The CDR3 protein is CASSPDSYGYTF. In nucleotides, the CDR3 is TGTGCCAGCAGCCCGGACAGCTATGGCTACACCTTC.